The following is a TCR beta chain sequence with its context. Its antigen is as yet unknown. V lost 2 bases and J lost 3; bases outside the gene matches: 4. This CDR3 is 15 amino acids long. The entry originates in a study of PD-1 blockade in classical Hodgkin lymphoma. In the study overall: Patients were given intravenous nivolumab, 3 mg/kg, every 2 weeks.

The patients all showed relapse after autologous stem cell transplantation, while their brentuximab vedotin exposure varied. Study results and limitations: Why repertoires differed is undefined; disease activity or prior therapy possibly contributed. TCR diversity in CD4+, not CD8+, cells rose significantly by C4D1.

Clones were sequenced by immunoSEQ multiplex PCR, and TCRdb holds only the in-frame ones, with some missing. The table has tens of thousands of clones, over 60% seen once; the top ten hold approximately 16%. Material: peripheral blood mononuclear cells (PBMCs), obtained before the second cycle of nivolumab. The gene calls are TRBV23-1 and TRBJ2-5, with TRBD1 matching 9 bases. TRBV23-1 is flagged as an ORF with uncertain function. This sequence originates from a human donor with classical Hodgkin lymphoma. CDR3 DNA sequence: TGCGCCAGCAGTCAACCGGGACAGGGAGAAGAGACCCAGTACTTC. This codes for CASSQPGQGEETQYF.